This T cell receptor beta chain was identified during a study of regulatory T cells in long-lasting Graves disease. Across the study: Antithyroid drug exposure in newly diagnosed Graves' patients had lasted under 3 months. Study observations and caveats: Preferential use of TRBV28, TRBJ1-2 and TRBJ2-5 was seen in persistent disease. The persistent group shared around 2,700 public clonotypes, more than the roughly 970 shared by new patients.

Combining iRepertoire HTBI primers with Arm-PCR of CDR3 regions, the authors built TCR beta libraries. TCRdb ran MiXCR on the multiplex PCR reads and lists one entry per CDR3 protein. In the table there are over 200,000 distinct CDR3 sequences, about a sixth of which are singletons. This clonotype was observed many times. The antigen remains unidentified. Trimming cost V 1 base and J 4 bases, with 13 bases left between them. CDR3 length equals 15 residues. Looked up from germline, CDR1 is SGHVS and CDR2 is FNYEAQ. Stated time point: newly diagnosed GD, antithyroid drugs for less than 3 months. Scientists built the TCR library using RNA that was extracted from PBMCs.

This chain links TRBV7-6 with TRBJ1-1, with D unclear. The starting material was peripheral blood mononuclear cells (PBMCs), obtained at new diagnosis, from a patient treated with antithyroid drugs. The source is a female donor with Graves disease. The CDR3 DNA reads TGTGCCAGCAGCTTAGGGTGGGCGGTAGGCACTGAAGCTTTCTTT. This encodes CASSLGWAVGTEAFF. Looking up the rest from reference TRBV7-6 and TRBJ1-1 gives the full variable domain: GAGVSQSPRYKVTKRGQDVALRCDPISGHVSLYWYRQALGQGPEFLTYFNYEAQQDKSGLPNDRFSAERPEGSISTLTIQRTEQRDSAMYRCASSLGWAVGTEAFFGQGTRLTVV.